This T cell receptor beta chain was captured by sequencing in a study of identical twins (dated by TCRdb to the mid-2010s). For the wider study: To test whether fetal clonotypes persist, the study used deep sequencing on TCR alpha and beta repertoires from monozygotic twins, unrelated adults of various ages, and cord blood. Replicate twin experiments were performed at different times using different library preparation protocols to rule out contamination.

Library preparation was by 5' RACE. This sample was sequenced with an Illumina HiSeq 2000. Template switching introduced a universal primer binding site; the final cDNA contained a unique molecular identifier, enabling accurate counting of TCR cDNA molecules. First-strand cDNA for TCR alpha and beta chains was synthesized from specific primers in the conserved constant-segment region. Each cDNA library was double barcoded, with a SMART-Mk sample barcode plus Illumina barcodes, to control for contamination. TruSeq adapter sequences and Illumina sample barcodes were added in two successive PCR steps. The TCR alpha and beta cDNA libraries were sequenced on the Illumina HiSeq platform using custom primers. From the authors' description of their analysis: MiGEC processed the raw reads to extract unique molecular identifiers, while MiXCR was used to determine the CDR3 positions. Recombination models were inferred per individual with the repgenHMM and IGoR tools using an EM algorithm. Shared clonotype analysis was performed with the tcR package in R, normalizing sharing by the product of cloneset sizes. To study raw recombination free of thymic and clonal selection effects, out-of-frame nonproductive sequences were analyzed. TCRdb ran its own pipeline on the public reads, namely fastp trimming at Q25 and MiXCR clone calling, and kept in-frame beta chains. Entries that share a CDR3 protein sequence are merged under the most common genes and DNA. The V and J calls reflect TCRdb's pipeline rather than the authors' work. The sample includes some 1,600,000 distinct CDR3 sequences, with roughly a third observed a single time. The ten largest clones capture about 0.3% of the sample.

Results and caveats for the whole study, not just this receptor: Out-of-frame TCR alpha sequences shared between twins showed an excess of low generation-probability sequences compared with coincidental sharing between unrelated individuals. Because the same donors could not be followed over many years, the conclusions depended on cross-sectional statistical analysis. Invariant T cells such as MAIT and iNKT could partly confound zero-insertion analyses, though diverse VJ usage argued against this for most clonotypes. A weaker excess of twin sharing was found in beta out-of-frame sequences because the signal-to-noise ratio was lowered by fewer shared sequences. Out-of-frame TCR alpha sharing in monozygotic twins was systematically underestimated by recombination models, whereas sharing between unrelated individuals was in agreement with the recombination models. Fewer insertions were carried by abundant cord blood beta clonotypes, a similar but weaker trend appeared in young adult naive repertoires, and no such trend appeared in memory repertoires.

Only healthy Caucasian donors were included. To note about this clonotype: Its cognate antigen has yet to be identified. It has no much larger one-base neighbor in the sample; base qualities were not kept.

The CDR3 covers 15 residues, taking in both the cysteine and the phenylalanine. Only the CDR3 DNA is retained, 45 bases long and in frame from the first base. CDR1 LGHNA and CDR2 YNFKEQ were looked up in the germline V gene. The trim is 4 bases for V and 6 bases for J, with a gap of 15 bases between the germline ends. This sequence uses TRBV4-2 and TRBJ2-2, with TRBD2 tentatively as D gene (6 bases match). The receptor was derived from a newborn girl in good health. Material for sequencing was cord blood. In nucleotides, the sequence is TGTGCCAGCAGCCTTGGGGGGAGTACGCCCGGGGAGCTGTTTTTT. Its protein reads: CASSLGGSTPGELFF.